Following are 6 T cell receptor beta chains from one sample sequenced in a study of T cells in Graves' hyperthyroidism and ophthalmopathy. TCR beta CDR3 sequences were amplified from RNA transcripts. In the first-round RT-PCR of the TCR CDR3, the HTBI primer set was used. TCRdb fed the multiplex PCR reads into MiXCR, producing one record per CDR3 protein. Of around 430,000 distinct CDR3 sequences in the sample, 14% to 15% were seen once. Input material: blood. The receptors stem from a woman aged 25 to 39 with Graves' hyperthyroidism.

The table lists this clonotype with many counts. This chain's CDR3 is CASSQVSSEAFF. The CDR3 DNA sequence: TGTGCCAGCAGCCAAGTTTCGTCTGAAGCTTTCTTT. This chain uses TRBV3-1 with TRBJ1-1; D is unclear. This CDR3 region has 12 residues. CDR1 is LGHDT and CDR2 is YNNKEL in the germline V gene (reference sequence). The V end lost 1 base, the J end lost 6 bases, and 6 bases lay between the germline ends.

V is TRBV20-1 and J is TRBJ2-7, with 7 bases fitting TRBD2. Germline V lookup: CDR1 DFQATT, CDR2 SNEGSKA (reference sequence). CDR3 size: 14 residues. V was clipped by 3 bases and J by 4 bases; unmatched bases: 9. CDR3: CSASSRGSSYEQYF. The DNA of the CDR3 is TGCAGTGCTAGCTCCCGCGGGAGTTCATACGAGCAGTACTTC.

The chain recombines TRBV7-9 with TRBJ1-1; a possible D gene is TRBD1 (5 bases). With 3 bases removed from V and 6 bases from J, the gap between germline ends came to 14 bases. The CDR3 loop spans 14 amino acids. Germline CDR1 is SEHNR and CDR2 is FQNEAQ (reference sequence). The chain's CDR3 is CASSFEGGAPEAFF. The CDR3 DNA follows: TGTGCCAGCAGCTTTGAGGGTGGGGCTCCTGAAGCTTTCTTT. The whole variable domain, remainder taken from reference TRBV7-9 and TRBJ1-1, is DTGVSQNPRHKITKRGQNVTFRCDPISEHNRLYWYRQTLGQGPEFLTYFQNEAQLEKSRLLSDRFSAERPKGSFSTLEIQRTEQGDSAMYLCASSFEGGAPEAFFGQGTRLTVV.

This clonotype came up many times. The chain uses TRBV11-3 and TRBJ1-1; maybe TRBD1 (5 bases). CDR1 and CDR2 (germline): SGHNT, YENEEA. V was shortened by 5 bases and J by 7 bases, with 11 bases between the two germline ends. The CDR3 length is 12 residues. The CDR3 DNA reads as TGTGCCAGCAGCCCATCGGGGGGTGAAGCTTTCTTT. Translation: CASSPSGGEAFF.

The table lists this clonotype with many counts. The chain has TRBV5-5 and TRBJ2-7; perhaps D is TRBD1 or TRBD2 (5 bases each). The length of the CDR3 is 15 residues. Looked up from germline, CDR1 is SGHKS and CDR2 is YYEKEE (reference sequence). V lost 0 bases and J 1 base, leaving 11 bases between the germline ends. CDR3 loop: CASSLDSGHSYEQYF. The DNA of the CDR3 is TGTGCCAGCAGCTTGGACAGCGGACATTCCTACGAGCAGTACTTC.

As concerns this clonotype: A read error may explain this, as a much larger clone is one base away. This chain connects TRBV18 to TRBJ2-4, with TRBD2 as a possible D gene (6 bases). This CDR3 contains 16 residues. Germline CDR1 is KGHSH and CDR2 is LQKENI. CDR3 DNA sequence: TGTGCCAGCTCACCACTCGACTCACTAGCCAAAAACATTCGGTACTTC. Its protein is CASSPLDSLAKNIRYF.